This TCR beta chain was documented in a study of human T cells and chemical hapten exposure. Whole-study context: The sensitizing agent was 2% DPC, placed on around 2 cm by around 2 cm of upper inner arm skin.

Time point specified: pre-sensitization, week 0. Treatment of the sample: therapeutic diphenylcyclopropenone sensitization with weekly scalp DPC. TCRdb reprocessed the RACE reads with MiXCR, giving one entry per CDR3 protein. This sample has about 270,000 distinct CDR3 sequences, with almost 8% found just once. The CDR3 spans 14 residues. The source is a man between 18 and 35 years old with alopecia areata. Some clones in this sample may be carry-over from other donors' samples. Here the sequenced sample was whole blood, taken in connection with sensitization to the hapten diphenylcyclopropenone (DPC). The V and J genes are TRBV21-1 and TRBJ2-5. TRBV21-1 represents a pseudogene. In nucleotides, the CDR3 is TGTGCCAGCAGCAACTCCAGCCTTGGAGAGACCCAGTGCTTC. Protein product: CASSNSSLGETQCF.